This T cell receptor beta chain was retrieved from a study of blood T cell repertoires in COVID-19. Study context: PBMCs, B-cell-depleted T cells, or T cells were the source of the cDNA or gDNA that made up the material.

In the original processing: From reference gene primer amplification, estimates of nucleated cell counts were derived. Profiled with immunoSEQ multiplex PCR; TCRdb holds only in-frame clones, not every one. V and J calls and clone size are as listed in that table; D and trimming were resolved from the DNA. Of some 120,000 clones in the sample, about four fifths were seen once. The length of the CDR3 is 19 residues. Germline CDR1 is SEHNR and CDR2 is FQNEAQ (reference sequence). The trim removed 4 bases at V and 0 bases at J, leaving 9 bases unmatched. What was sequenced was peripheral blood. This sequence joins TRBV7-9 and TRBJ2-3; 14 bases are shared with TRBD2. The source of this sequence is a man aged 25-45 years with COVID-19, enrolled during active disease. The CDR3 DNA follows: TGTGCCAGCAGCTCCCGGACTAGCGGGGGGCGTACTAGCACAGATACGCAGTATTTT. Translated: CASSSRTSGGRTSTDTQYF.